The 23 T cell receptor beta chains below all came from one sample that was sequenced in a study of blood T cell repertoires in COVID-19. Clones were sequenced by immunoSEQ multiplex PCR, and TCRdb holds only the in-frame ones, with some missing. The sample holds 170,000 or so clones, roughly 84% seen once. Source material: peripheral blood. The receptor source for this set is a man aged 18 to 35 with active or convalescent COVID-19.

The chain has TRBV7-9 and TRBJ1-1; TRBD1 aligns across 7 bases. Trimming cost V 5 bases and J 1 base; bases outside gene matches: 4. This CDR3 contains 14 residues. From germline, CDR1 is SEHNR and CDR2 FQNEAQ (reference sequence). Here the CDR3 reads CASSGRQGNTEAFF. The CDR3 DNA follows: TGTGCCAGCAGCGGACGACAGGGGAACACTGAAGCTTTCTTT.

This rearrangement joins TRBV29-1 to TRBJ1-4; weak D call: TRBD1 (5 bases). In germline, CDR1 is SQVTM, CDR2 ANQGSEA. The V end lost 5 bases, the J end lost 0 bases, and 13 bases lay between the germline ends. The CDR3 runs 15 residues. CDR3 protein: CSVRRGSATNEKLFF. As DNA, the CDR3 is TGCAGCGTTAGAAGGGGATCGGCAACTAATGAAAAACTGTTTTTT.

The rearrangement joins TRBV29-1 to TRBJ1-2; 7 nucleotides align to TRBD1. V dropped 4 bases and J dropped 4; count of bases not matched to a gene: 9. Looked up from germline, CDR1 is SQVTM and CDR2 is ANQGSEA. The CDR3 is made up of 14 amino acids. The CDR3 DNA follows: TGCAGCGTTGGGACAGGTTACTTAACCTATGGCTACACCTTC. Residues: CSVGTGYLTYGYTF.

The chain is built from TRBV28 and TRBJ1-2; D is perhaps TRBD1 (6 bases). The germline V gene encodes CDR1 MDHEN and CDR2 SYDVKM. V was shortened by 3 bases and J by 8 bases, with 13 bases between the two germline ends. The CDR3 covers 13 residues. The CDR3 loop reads CASSFGSGQGYTF. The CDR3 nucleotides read TGTGCCAGCAGTTTCGGATCCGGACAGGGCTACACCTTC.

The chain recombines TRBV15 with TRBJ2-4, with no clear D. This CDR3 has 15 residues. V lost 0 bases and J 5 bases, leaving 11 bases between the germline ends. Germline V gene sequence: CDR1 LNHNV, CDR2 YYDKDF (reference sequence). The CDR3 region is CATSRDKYLENIQYF. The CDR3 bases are TGTGCCACCAGCAGAGATAAATACCTAGAAAACATTCAGTACTTC. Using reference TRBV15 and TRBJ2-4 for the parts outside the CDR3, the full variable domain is DAMVIQNPRYQVTQFGKPVTLSCSQTLNHNVMYWYQQKSSQAPKLLFHYYDKDFNNEADTPDNFQSRRPNTSFCFLDIRSPGLGDTAMYLCATSRDKYLENIQYFGAGTRLSVL.

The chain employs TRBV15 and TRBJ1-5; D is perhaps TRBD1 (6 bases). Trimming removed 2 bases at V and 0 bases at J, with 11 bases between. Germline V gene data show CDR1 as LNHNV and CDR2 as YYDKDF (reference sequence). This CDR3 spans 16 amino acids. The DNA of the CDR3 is TGTGCCACCAGCAGACTAACAGGGTTTAGCAATCAGCCCCAGCATTTT. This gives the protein CATSRLTGFSNQPQHF.

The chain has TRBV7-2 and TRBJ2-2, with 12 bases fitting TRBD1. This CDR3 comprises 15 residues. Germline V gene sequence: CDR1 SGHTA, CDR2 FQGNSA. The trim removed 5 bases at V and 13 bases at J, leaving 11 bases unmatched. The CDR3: CASSVSGTGGVGLFF. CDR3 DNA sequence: TGTGCCAGCAGCGTTTCCGGGACAGGGGGCGTTGGGCTGTTTTTT.

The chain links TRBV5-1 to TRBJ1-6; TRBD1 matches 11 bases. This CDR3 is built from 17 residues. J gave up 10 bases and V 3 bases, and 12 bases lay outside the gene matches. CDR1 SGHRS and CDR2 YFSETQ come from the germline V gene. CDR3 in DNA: TGCGCCAGCAGCTCGGGCCCGGGACAGGGGGTCGGGTCACCCCTCCACTTT. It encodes CASSSGPGQGVGSPLHF. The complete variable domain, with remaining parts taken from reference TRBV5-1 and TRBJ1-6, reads KAGVTQTPRYLIKTRGQQVTLSCSPISGHRSVSWYQQTPGQGLQFLFEYFSETQRNKGNFPGRFSGRQFSNSRSEMNVSTLELGDSALYLCASSSGPGQGVGSPLHFGNGTRLTVT.

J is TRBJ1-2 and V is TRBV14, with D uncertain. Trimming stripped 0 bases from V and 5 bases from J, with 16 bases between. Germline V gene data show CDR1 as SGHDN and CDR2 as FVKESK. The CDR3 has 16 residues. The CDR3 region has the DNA TGTGCCAGCAGCCAAGATTCACTACGTGGTGAATATGGCTACACCTTC. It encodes CASSQDSLRGEYGYTF. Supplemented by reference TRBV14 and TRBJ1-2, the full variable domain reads EAGVTQFPSHSVIEKGQTVTLRCDPISGHDNLYWYRRVMGKEIKFLLHFVKESKQDESGMPNNRFLAERTGGTYSTLKVQPAELEDSGVYFCASSQDSLRGEYGYTFGSGTRLTVV.

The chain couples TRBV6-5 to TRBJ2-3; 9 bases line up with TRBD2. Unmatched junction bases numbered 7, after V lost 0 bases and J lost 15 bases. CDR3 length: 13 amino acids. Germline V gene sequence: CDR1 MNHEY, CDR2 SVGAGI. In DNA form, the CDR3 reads TGTGCCAGCAGTTACTCGGATGGGACTAGCCCCTATTTT. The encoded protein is CASSYSDGTSPYF.

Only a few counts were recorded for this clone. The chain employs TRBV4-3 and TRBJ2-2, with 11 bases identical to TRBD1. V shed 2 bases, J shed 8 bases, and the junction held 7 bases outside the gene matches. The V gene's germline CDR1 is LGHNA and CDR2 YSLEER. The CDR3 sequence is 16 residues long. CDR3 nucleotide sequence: TGCGCCAGCAGCCAACGGGACAGGGGGTTTGCGGGGGAGCTGTTTTTT. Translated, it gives CASSQRDRGFAGELFF.

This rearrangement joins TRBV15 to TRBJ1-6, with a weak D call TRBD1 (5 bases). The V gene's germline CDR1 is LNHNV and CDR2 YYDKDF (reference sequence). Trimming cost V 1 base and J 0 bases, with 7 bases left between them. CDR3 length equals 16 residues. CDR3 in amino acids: CATSRGDSSYNSPLHF. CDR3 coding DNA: TGTGCCACCAGCAGAGGTGACAGCTCCTATAATTCACCCCTCCACTTT.

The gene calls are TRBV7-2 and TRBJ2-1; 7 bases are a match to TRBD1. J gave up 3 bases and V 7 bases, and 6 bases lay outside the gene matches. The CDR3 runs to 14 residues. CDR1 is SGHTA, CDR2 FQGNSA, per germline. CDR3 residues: CASIGAGGYNEQFF. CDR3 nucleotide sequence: TGTGCCAGCATCGGGGCAGGGGGCTACAATGAGCAGTTCTTC.

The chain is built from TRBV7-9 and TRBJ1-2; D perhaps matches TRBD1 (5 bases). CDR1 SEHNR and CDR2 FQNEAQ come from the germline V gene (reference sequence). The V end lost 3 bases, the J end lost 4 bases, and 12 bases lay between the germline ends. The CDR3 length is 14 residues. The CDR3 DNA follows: TGTGCCAGCAGCTTGGGGGGGATAGTCTATGGCTACACCTTC. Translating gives CASSLGGIVYGYTF.

The CDR3 here is CAISDSGKADTEAFF. CDR3 sequence (DNA): TGTGCCATCAGTGATTCAGGGAAGGCGGACACTGAAGCTTTCTTT. The chain combines TRBV10-3 with TRBJ1-1; possibly TRBD1 for D (5 bases). The germline V and J ends were trimmed by 3 bases and 3 bases, with 14 bases remaining between them. CDR1 is ENHRY and CDR2 is SYGVKD in the germline V gene. CDR3 size: 15 residues.

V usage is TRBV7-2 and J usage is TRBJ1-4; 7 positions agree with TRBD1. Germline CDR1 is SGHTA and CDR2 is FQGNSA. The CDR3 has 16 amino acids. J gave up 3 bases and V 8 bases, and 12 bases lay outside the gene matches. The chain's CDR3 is CASRPFPDRPNEKLFF. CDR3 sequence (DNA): TGTGCCAGCCGCCCCTTCCCGGACAGGCCTAATGAAAAACTGTTTTTT. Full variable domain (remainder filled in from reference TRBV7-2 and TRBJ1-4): GAGVSQSPSNKVTEKGKDVELRCDPISGHTALYWYRQSLGQGLEFLIYFQGNSAPDKSGLPSDRFSAERTGGSVSTLTIQRTQQEDSAVYLCASRPFPDRPNEKLFFGSGTQLSVL.

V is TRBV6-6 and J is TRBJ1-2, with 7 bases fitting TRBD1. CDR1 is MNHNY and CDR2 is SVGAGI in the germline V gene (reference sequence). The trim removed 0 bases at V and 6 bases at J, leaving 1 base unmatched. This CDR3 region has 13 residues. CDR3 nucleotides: TGTGCCAGCAGTTACTCGACAGGGAATGGCTACACCTTC. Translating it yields CASSYSTGNGYTF.

The DNA of the CDR3 is TGCGCCAGCAGCGCCCCACTAGCGGATACGCAGTATTTT. It is translated as CASSAPLADTQYF. This chain links TRBV5-1 with TRBJ2-3, with 7 bases matching TRBD2. Germline trimming cut 4 bases from V and 6 bases from J; bases unmatched to any gene: 5. Germline loops: CDR1 SGHRS, CDR2 YFSETQ. The CDR3 is made up of 13 amino acids.

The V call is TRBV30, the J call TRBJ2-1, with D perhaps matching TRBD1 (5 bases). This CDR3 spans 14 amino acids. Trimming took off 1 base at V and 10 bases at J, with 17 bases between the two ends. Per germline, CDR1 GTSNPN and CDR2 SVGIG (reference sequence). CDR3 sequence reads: CAWSGDLGVREQFF. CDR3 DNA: TGTGCCTGGAGTGGAGATTTAGGGGTTCGGGAGCAGTTCTTC.

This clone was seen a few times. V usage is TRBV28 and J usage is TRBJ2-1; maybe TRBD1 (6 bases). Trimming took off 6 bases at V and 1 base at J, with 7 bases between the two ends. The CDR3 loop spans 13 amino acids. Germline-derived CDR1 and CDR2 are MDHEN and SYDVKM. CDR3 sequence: CASRQGSYNEQFF. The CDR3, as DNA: TGTGCCAGCAGACAGGGATCCTACAATGAGCAGTTCTTC.

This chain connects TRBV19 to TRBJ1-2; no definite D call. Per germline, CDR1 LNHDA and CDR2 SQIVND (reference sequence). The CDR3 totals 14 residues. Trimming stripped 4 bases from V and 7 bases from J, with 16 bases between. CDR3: CASSTFGQVLGYTF. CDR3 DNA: TGTGCCAGTAGTACCTTCGGTCAGGTGCTTGGCTACACCTTC.

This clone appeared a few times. The CDR3: CASSQDWGLNTGELFF. In nucleotides, the CDR3 is TGTGCCAGCAGCCAAGACTGGGGGCTGAACACCGGGGAGCTGTTTTTT. V and J are TRBV4-2 and TRBJ2-2, with a possible D match to TRBD1 (6 bases). Germline CDR1 reads LGHNA; CDR2 reads YNFKEQ. The CDR3 is 16 residues long. The germline V and J ends were trimmed by 0 bases and 1 base, with 9 bases remaining between them.

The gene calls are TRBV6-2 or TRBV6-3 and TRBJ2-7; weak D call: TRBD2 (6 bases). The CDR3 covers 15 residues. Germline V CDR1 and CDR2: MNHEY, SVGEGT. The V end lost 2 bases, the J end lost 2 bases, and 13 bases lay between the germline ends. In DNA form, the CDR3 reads TGTGCCAGCAGTTACCGGCTAGCGCTTACCTACGAGCAGTACTTC. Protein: CASSYRLALTYEQYF.